This paragraph reports one T cell receptor beta chain. What it binds is not known. This CDR3 is 14 amino acids long. CDR1 is GTSNPN, CDR2 SVGIG, per germline (reference sequence). The ends lost 6 bases at V and 4 bases at J; junction bases unmatched: 7. This sample was taken from a study of T cells in localized non-small cell lung cancer. Study-level results: It was uninvolved adjacent lung that showed the highest T cell clonality, exceeding tumor.

Generated by immunoSEQ multiplex PCR, the TCRdb table keeps only in-frame clones and is missing some. The sample consists of some 52,000 clones, around three quarters of them appearing once. This sequence originates from a woman aged 35 to 70 with stage II lung adenocarcinoma. This chain links TRBV30 with TRBJ1-1, with 11 positions matching TRBD1. Source: PBMCs, taken before any cancer treatment. The CDR3 coding sequence is TGTGCCTGCCAAGGGACAGGGGGGTTCACTGAAGCTTTCTTT. Translating gives CACQGTGGFTEAFF. Variable domain in full (rest from reference TRBV30 and TRBJ1-1): SQTIHQWPATLVQPVGSPLSLECTVEGTSNPNLYWYRQAAGRGLQLLFYSVGIGQISSEVPQNLSASRPQDRQFILSSKKLLLSDSGFYLCACQGTGGFTEAFFGQGTRLTVV.